This TCR beta chain was sequenced in a study of T cell repertoires in cytomegalovirus infection. On the study more broadly: Selected CMV epitopes included recently identified HLA-C-restricted ones as well as well-studied HLA-B-restricted ones. CMV infection plus the matching HLA type was flagged by public TCR beta signatures.

General study results and limits: Identification of carriers of CMV plus the relevant HLA was performed using cumulative public TCR beta family frequency. HLA-C-restricted CMV clonotypes gave the most frequent clonotype in two of eight donors.

Germline lookup yields CDR1 SNHLY and CDR2 FYNNEI. V was trimmed by 6 bases and J by 5 bases, leaving 13 bases between them. This CDR3 has 13 residues. Regarding this clonotype: Its antigen is undetermined.

MiXCR, applied by TCRdb to the reads, yields one record per CDR3 protein. The table lists 110,000 or so distinct CDR3 sequences, about 30% of them singletons, with roughly 77% in the top ten. The V gene is TRBV2, the J gene TRBJ2-5; D possibly corresponds to TRBD2 (5 bases). The source is a human donor in good health (CMV status not recorded). Some clones in this sample may be carry-over from other donors' samples. Sequencing used CD8+ T cells from cultured PBMCs, obtained from culture after CMV antigen stimulation. The CDR3 sequence: CASRPGPGETQYF. The DNA of the CDR3 is TGTGCCAGCAGACCTGGACCGGGGGAGACCCAGTACTTC.